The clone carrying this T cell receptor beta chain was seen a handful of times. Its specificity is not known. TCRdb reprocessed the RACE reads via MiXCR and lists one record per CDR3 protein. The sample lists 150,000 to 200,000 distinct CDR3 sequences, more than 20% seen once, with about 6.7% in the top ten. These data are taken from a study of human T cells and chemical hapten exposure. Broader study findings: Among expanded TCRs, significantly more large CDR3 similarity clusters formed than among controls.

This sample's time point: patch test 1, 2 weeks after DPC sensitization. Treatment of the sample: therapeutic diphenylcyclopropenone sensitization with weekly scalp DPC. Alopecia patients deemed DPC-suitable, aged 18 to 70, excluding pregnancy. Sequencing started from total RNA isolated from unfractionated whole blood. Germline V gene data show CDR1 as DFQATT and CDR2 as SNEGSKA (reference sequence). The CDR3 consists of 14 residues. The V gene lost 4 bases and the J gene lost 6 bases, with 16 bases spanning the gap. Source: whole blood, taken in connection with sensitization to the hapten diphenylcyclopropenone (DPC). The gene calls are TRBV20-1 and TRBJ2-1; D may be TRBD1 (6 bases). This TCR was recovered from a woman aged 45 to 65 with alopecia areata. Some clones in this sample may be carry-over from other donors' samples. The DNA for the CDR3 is TGCAGTGCTAATGGACAAGGGGGTATCAATGAGCAGTTCTTC. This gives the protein CSANGQGGINEQFF.